This T cell receptor (beta chain) was profiled in a study of glioma-infiltrating T cells. General study findings and limits: Tissue and blood shared very few CDR3 sequences. Gliomas, especially low-grade, showed above-expected tissue-blood divergence; non-neoplastic patients showed below.

Ten or more counts support this clonotype. What it recognizes is unknown. CDR1 and CDR2 from the germline V gene are SGHVS and FNYEAQ. The CDR3 consists of 15 residues. V lost 1 base, J lost 7 bases, and 14 bases lay in between. Amplification of TCR alpha and beta CDR3 regions from RNA used iRepertoire nested multiplex PCR. From the multiplex PCR reads, TCRdb called clonotypes with MiXCR, one entry per CDR3 protein. The table includes roughly 120,000 distinct CDR3 sequences, roughly 23% detected once. Sequenced input: glioma tissue, nonneoplastic brain tissue, or PBMCs (not recorded which). The clonotype was recovered from a human donor with low-grade glioma or glioblastoma, undergoing nonglioma brain surgery, or in good health (not recorded which). This chain links TRBV7-6 with TRBJ1-5; tentatively, D is TRBD1 (5 bases). The DNA for the CDR3 is TGTGCCAGCAGCTTAGATTCAGGGAACCAACAGCCCCAGCATTTT. It is translated as CASSLDSGNQQPQHF.